Shown below are 3 T cell receptor beta chains from a single sample sequenced in a study of shared clonotypes between healthy human individuals (dated by TCRdb to the early 2020s). The library was produced with the immunoSEQ multiplex PCR assay. The source is immuneACCESS, and TCRdb retained only in-frame sequences with V and J called. Part of the clones is not carried over; for the studies checked, unresolved V genes explain less than half of this, and the remainder is unexplained. The sample table shows a few million clones, and 95% are seen once. Roughly 0.13% of the sample goes to the ten largest clones. Input material: naive CD4+ T cells sorted from blood. Per the publication, the cell subset or site label means: CD45RA+ positively selected. The receptors were sampled from a young man in good health.

The rearrangement joins TRBV5-4 to TRBJ2-7; D possibly uses TRBD1 or TRBD2 (5 bases each). V dropped 6 bases and J dropped 6 bases, with 22 bases sitting between them. CDR3 length: 15 amino acids. Germline V gene sequence: CDR1 SGHNT, CDR2 YYREEE (reference sequence). DNA of the CDR3: TGTGCCAGCACCGAGTTGGGGGTCGAGGGCGGCGAGCAGTACTTC. Amino acid sequence: CASTELGVEGGEQYF.

Here the CDR3 reads CASSLSGGQVKNIQYF. DNA of the CDR3: TGTGCCAGCAGTTTATCTGGGGGGCAGGTCAAAAACATTCAGTACTTC. This chain links TRBV28 with TRBJ2-4; tentatively, D is TRBD1 or TRBD2 (6 bases each). The CDR3 spans 16 residues. Germline V CDR1 and CDR2: MDHEN, SYDVKM. The germline V and J ends were trimmed by 1 base and 3 bases, with 13 bases remaining between them.

The chain couples TRBV6-5 to TRBJ1-2; D is possibly TRBD1 (5 bases). The CDR3 extends over 13 amino acids. Germline CDR1 reads MNHEY; CDR2 reads SVGAGI. V was cut by 5 bases and J by 3 bases, with 10 bases left in between. CDR3 region: CASSAGSDYGYTF. The CDR3 nucleotides are TGTGCCAGCAGTGCAGGGTCCGACTATGGCTACACCTTC.